The 18 T cell receptor beta chains below were found in one sample sequenced in a study of cytomegalovirus exposure and HLA in healthy donors. With 60 Vbeta and 13 Jbeta primers, the PCR was carried out. Clones were read by immunoSEQ multiplex PCR, and TCRdb kept only the in-frame ones, dropping some. This repertoire shows approximately 160,000 clones, 80% found once; its top ten account for 6.5% to 8.5%. Material for sequencing was PBMCs. The origin of the receptors is a man aged 30-40 years in good health and CMV-seropositive.

The rearrangement uses TRBV4-1 and TRBJ2-3, with 9 bases identical to TRBD2. After removal of 0 bases from V and 1 base from J, the junction contained 14 bases not matched to a gene. Germline V lookup: CDR1 MGHRA, CDR2 YSYEKL. CDR3 length equals 20 residues. The CDR3 protein is CASSQDREAGGHPGTDTQYF. CDR3 coding DNA: TGCGCCAGCAGCCAAGATAGAGAAGCGGGGGGTCACCCGGGCACAGATACGCAGTATTTT.

This clone was counted a single time. The chain combines TRBV6-6 with TRBJ2-7; 9 positions agree with TRBD2. The CDR3 covers 16 residues. Germline V CDR1 and CDR2: MNHNY, SVGAGI (reference sequence). With V trimmed by 2 bases and J by 6 bases, 11 bases remained unmatched. The CDR3 spells CASSYPGGRDGCEQYF. In nucleotides, the CDR3 is TGTGCCAGCAGTTACCCTGGCGGGAGGGACGGCTGCGAGCAGTACTTC.

The chain employs TRBV25-1 and TRBJ2-3, with 8 bases lining up with TRBD1. V lost 1 base, J lost 1 base, and 1 base stayed unmatched. Germline loops: CDR1 MGHDK, CDR2 SYGVNS. The CDR3 contains 15 residues. The CDR3 here is CASSEWTGRTDTQYF. The DNA for the CDR3 is TGTGCCAGCAGTGAATGGACAGGGCGCACAGATACGCAGTATTTT.

The chain carries TRBV20-1 and TRBJ1-2; no firm D call. Looked up from germline, CDR1 is DFQATT and CDR2 is SNEGSKA (reference sequence). The length of the CDR3 is 11 residues. V gave up 1 base and J gave up 8 bases, with 8 bases separating them. CDR3 DNA: TGCAGTGCTAGAGGGGGAGTGGGCTACACCTTC. It codes for CSARGGVGYTF.

A few counts support this clone. The chain uses TRBV5-1 and TRBJ2-5, with D perhaps matching TRBD1 (5 bases). Germline CDR1 reads SGHRS; CDR2 reads YFSETQ. Trimming pared 3 bases from V and 2 bases from J, leaving 11 bases between. The CDR3 has 14 amino acids. CDR3 nucleotide sequence: TGCGCCAGCAGCTCCTTGACAGCACAAGAGACCCAGTACTTC. Translated: CASSSLTAQETQYF.

About this clone itself: The same CDR3 is also encoded by other DNA sequences in this sample. The chain combines TRBV5-1 with TRBJ2-7, with D perhaps TRBD1 (6 bases). The CDR3 is 14 residues long. Germline V CDR1 and CDR2: SGHRS, YFSETQ. V lost 2 bases to trimming and J lost 2 bases, with 11 bases between them. The CDR3: CASSLLGGTYEQYF. The CDR3 DNA sequence: TGCGCCAGCAGCTTACTAGGGGGAACCTACGAGCAGTACTTC.

This chain links TRBV4-1 with TRBJ2-7; TRBD1 matches at 10 bases. After removal of 0 bases from V and 5 bases from J, the junction contained 10 bases not matched to a gene. The CDR3 runs to 17 residues. The V gene's germline CDR1 is MGHRA and CDR2 YSYEKL. The CDR3: CASSQDLRQGALDEQYF. CDR3 nucleotide sequence: TGCGCCAGCAGCCAAGATCTAAGACAGGGGGCTTTGGACGAGCAGTACTTC.

The gene calls are TRBV9 and TRBJ2-5, with 13 bases aligning to TRBD2. The CDR3 spans 15 residues. The J segment lost 5 bases and the V segment lost 4 bases, leaving 5 bases of the junction unmatched. Looked up from germline, CDR1 is SGDLS and CDR2 is YYNGEE. As DNA, the CDR3 is TGTGCCAGCAGCCCCACTAGCGGGGGGGCCGAGACCCAGTACTTC. It codes for CASSPTSGGAETQYF.

The chain is built from TRBV7-9 and TRBJ2-3; D perhaps matches TRBD2 (6 bases). This CDR3 region has 14 residues. With 5 bases removed from V and 3 bases from J, the gap between germline ends came to 12 bases. In germline, CDR1 is SEHNR, CDR2 FQNEAQ (reference sequence). In nucleotides, the CDR3 is TGTGCCAGCAGCCGTTGGGACTTTACAGATACGCAGTATTTT. This translates into CASSRWDFTDTQYF.

The chain uses TRBV30 and TRBJ2-1, with TRBD2 matching over 12 bases. V was pared by 4 bases and J by 6 bases, with 10 bases of the junction left unmatched. The CDR3 spans 16 residues. Germline CDR1 is GTSNPN and CDR2 is SVGIG (reference sequence). The CDR3 DNA is TGTGCCTGGAATCGCGCCGGACTAGCGGGAACCAATGAGCAGTTCTTC. This encodes CAWNRAGLAGTNEQFF.

J is TRBJ2-7 and V is TRBV6-1; 9 positions match TRBD1. Germline CDR1 and CDR2: MNHNS and SASEGT. This CDR3 contains 14 residues. V shed 7 bases and J 6 bases; nucleotides not matched to a gene: 10. This CDR3 is CASKGTGISGEQYF. CDR3 DNA: TGTGCCAGCAAAGGGACAGGGATTTCCGGCGAGCAGTACTTC.

The chain couples TRBV30 to TRBJ2-1, with a weak D call TRBD2 (5 bases). V lost 4 bases and J lost 4, with 23 bases in between. Germline assignment: CDR1 GTSNPN and CDR2 SVGIG (reference sequence). This CDR3 spans 17 amino acids. CDR3 DNA sequence: TGTGCCTGGACCGGGGTGCAGAAGATTAGTAAATACAATGAGCAGTTCTTC. As protein: CAWTGVQKISKYNEQFF.

The rearrangement uses TRBV5-6 and TRBJ2-3; 7 nucleotides agree with TRBD2. V gave up 4 bases and J gave up 0 bases; unmatched junction bases: 5. CDR3 length: 15 amino acids. Looked up from germline, CDR1 is SGHDT and CDR2 is YYEEEE. For the CDR3, the DNA is TGTGCCAGCAGCCCTAGCGGTAAAAGCACAGATACGCAGTATTTT. Amino acid sequence: CASSPSGKSTDTQYF.

The DNA of the CDR3 is TGTGCCAGCAGCTCATACAGCCCCGAGCAGTACTTC. This sequence encodes CASSSYSPEQYF. The chain has TRBV11-2 and TRBJ2-7; D unclear. Germline assignment: CDR1 SGHAT and CDR2 FQNNGV. The CDR3 is made up of 12 amino acids. With 4 bases removed from V and 6 bases from J, the gap between germline ends came to 10 bases. Full variable domain (remainder filled in from reference TRBV11-2 and TRBJ2-7): EAGVAQSPRYKIIEKRQSVAFWCNPISGHATLYWYQQILGQGPKLLIQFQNNGVVDDSQLPKDRFSAERLKGVDSTLKIQPAKLEDSAVYLCASSSYSPEQYFGPGTRLTVT.

The chain joins TRBV2 to TRBJ2-3; 8 nucleotides align to TRBD2. The CDR3 has 15 amino acids. Germline V CDR1 and CDR2: SNHLY, FYNNEI. V was pared by 6 bases and J by 2 bases, with 7 bases of the junction left unmatched. The CDR3 loop reads CASRTGLAFTDTQYF. The CDR3, as DNA: TGTGCCAGCAGGACCGGACTAGCCTTCACAGATACGCAGTATTTT.

This sequence joins TRBV2 and TRBJ2-1, with 10 bases fitting TRBD2. The CDR3 has 15 residues. V dropped 6 bases and J dropped 8; count of bases not matched to a gene: 10. Germline lookup yields CDR1 SNHLY and CDR2 FYNNEI. CDR3 coding DNA: TGTGCCAGCAGGGTTCTAGCGGGAGAGGGGGATGAGCAGTTCTTC. Protein product: CASRVLAGEGDEQFF. Together with reference TRBV2 and TRBJ2-1, the CDR3 gives the full variable domain: EPEVTQTPSHQVTQMGQEVILRCVPISNHLYFYWYRQILGQKVEFLVSFYNNEISEKSEIFDDQFSVERPDGSNFTLKIRSTKLEDSAMYFCASRVLAGEGDEQFFGPGTRLTVL.

The CDR3 loop is CASSSKDRAISYEQYF. As DNA, the CDR3 is TGTGCCAGCAGCTCAAAGGACAGGGCGATTTCCTACGAGCAGTACTTC. This chain connects TRBV28 to TRBJ2-7; 8 bases are shared with TRBD1. V lost 6 bases, J lost 1 base, and 11 bases stayed unmatched. Germline V gives CDR1 MDHEN, CDR2 SYDVKM. CDR3 length: 16 residues.

V gene TRBV7-2 combines with J gene TRBJ2-7; 11 bases fit TRBD2. V lost 4 bases, J lost 2 bases, and 4 bases stayed unmatched. CDR1 and CDR2 (germline): SGHTA, FQGNSA. There are 15 residues in the CDR3. The CDR3 region has the DNA TGTGCCAGCAGCTATCAACTAGCGGGAGCCTACGAGCAGTACTTC. Its protein is CASSYQLAGAYEQYF.